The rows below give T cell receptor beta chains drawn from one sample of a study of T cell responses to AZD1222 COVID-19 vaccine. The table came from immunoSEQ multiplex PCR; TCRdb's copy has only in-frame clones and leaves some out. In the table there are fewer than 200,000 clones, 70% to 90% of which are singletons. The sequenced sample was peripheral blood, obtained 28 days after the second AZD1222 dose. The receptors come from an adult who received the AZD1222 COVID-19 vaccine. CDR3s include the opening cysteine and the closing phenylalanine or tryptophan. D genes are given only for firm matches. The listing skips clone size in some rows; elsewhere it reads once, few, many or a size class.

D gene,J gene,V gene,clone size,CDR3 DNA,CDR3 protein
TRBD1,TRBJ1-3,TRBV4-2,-,TGTGCCAGCAGCCAAGATAGGGGACAGGGGGCGGGAAACACCATATATTTT,CASSQDRGQGAGNTIYF
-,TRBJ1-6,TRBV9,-,TGTGCCAGCAGCTCCGGCGAGGAAGTCAATTCACCCCTCCACTTT,CASSSGEEVNSPLHF
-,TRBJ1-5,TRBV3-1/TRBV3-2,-,TGTGCCAGCAGCCAAGATAATAATCAGCCCCAGCATTTT,CASSQDNNQPQHF
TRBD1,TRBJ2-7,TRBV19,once,TGTGCCAGTCGCTCGGGACAGGGTGACGAGCAGTACTTC,CASRSGQGDEQYF
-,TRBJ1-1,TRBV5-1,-,TGCGCCAGCAGCGATGGAGCTGAAGCTTTCTTT,CASSDGAEAFF
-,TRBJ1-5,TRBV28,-,TGTGCCAGCAGTCCGCCGGGCAATCAGCCCCAGCATTTT,CASSPPGNQPQHF
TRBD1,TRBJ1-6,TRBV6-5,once,TGTGCCAGCACCACGACAGGGAGAGATAATTCACCCCTCCACTTT,CASTTTGRDNSPLHF
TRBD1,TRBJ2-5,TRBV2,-,TGTGCCAGCAGTGAACAGGGGGTACAACAAGAGACCCAGTACTTC,CASSEQGVQQETQYF
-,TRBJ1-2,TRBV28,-,TGTGCCAGCAGCCTTGCGACAACTGGTGGGTATGGCTACACCTTC,CASSLATTGGYGYTF
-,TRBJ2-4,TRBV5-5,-,TGTGCCAGCAGCTTGGCCAGGGAGGCCAAAAACATTCAGTACTTC,CASSLAREAKNIQYF
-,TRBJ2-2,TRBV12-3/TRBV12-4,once,TGTGCCAGCAGTTCGGCCCGGACCGGGGAGCTGTTTTTT,CASSSARTGELFF
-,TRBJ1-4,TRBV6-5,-,TGTGCCGGTCAGAGTGCAACTAATGAAAAACTGTTTTTT,CAGQSATNEKLFF
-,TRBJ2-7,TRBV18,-,TGTGCCAGCTCAGGAACAGCCTCCTCCTACGAGCAGTACTTC,CASSGTASSYEQYF
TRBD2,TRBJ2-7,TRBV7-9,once,TGTGCCAGCAGCCGGACTACGGGGAGGGGTGGATACGAGCAGTACTTC,CASSRTTGRGGYEQYF
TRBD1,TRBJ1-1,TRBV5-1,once,TGCGCCAGCAGCTGGGGACAGGGCGAGCCTGAAGCTTTCTTT,CASSWGQGEPEAFF
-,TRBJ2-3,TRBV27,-,TGTGCCAGCAGTTTAAGTCGCGCGGCAGATACGCAGTATTTT,CASSLSRAADTQYF
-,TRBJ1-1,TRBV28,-,TGTGCCAGCAGTCCCCCAGGGACTACTGAAGCTTTCTTT,CASSPPGTTEAFF
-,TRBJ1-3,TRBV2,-,TGTGCCAGCAGGGCAGGTGCTGGAAACACCATATATTTT,CASRAGAGNTIYF
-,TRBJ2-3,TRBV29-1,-,TGCAGCGTTGACCGGGACTCGAGTGCAGATACGCAGTATTTT,CSVDRDSSADTQYF
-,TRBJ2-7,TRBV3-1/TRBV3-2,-,TGTGCCAGCAGCCAACGAGCCTACGAGCAGTACTTC,CASSQRAYEQYF
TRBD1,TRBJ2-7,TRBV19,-,TGTGCCAGTAGTACTATCCCGGGACAGGGAGGCGACGAGCAGTACTTC,CASSTIPGQGGDEQYF
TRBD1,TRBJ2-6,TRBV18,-,TGTGCCAGCTCACCTCTGCCGGGACAGGGGTCCCCTGGGGCCAACGTCCTGACTTTC,CASSPLPGQGSPGANVLTF
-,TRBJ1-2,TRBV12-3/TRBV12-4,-,TGTGCCAGCAGTTCGGACCGACTCTATGGCTACACCTTC,CASSSDRLYGYTF
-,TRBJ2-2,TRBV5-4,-,TGTGCCAGCAGCTTTACGGGCCGCTCCGGGGAGCTGTTTTTT,CASSFTGRSGELFF
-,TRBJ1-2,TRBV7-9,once,TGTGCCAGCACCACTCCCGGGAACCTCGGCGGCTACACCTTC,CASTTPGNLGGYTF
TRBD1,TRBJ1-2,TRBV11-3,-,TGTGCCAGCAGCTCCTTAGACAGGGCCTATGGCTACACCTTC,CASSSLDRAYGYTF
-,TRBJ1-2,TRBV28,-,TGTGCCAGCAGGCACGGCGGCTACACCTTC,CASRHGGYTF
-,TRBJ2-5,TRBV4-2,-,TGTGCCAGCAGCCAAGAAGGTGGCGGGCAAGAGACCCAGTACTTC,CASSQEGGGQETQYF
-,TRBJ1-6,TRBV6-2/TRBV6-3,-,TGTGCCAGCAGTTACTCGAATGGGGCCAGCAATTCACCCCTCCACTTT,CASSYSNGASNSPLHF
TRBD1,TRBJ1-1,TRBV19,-,TGTGCCAGTAGCGGGACAGTGAACACTGAAGCTTTCTTT,CASSGTVNTEAFF
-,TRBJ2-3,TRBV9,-,TGTGCCAGCAGCTCCTACAGGGCCTCTACCACAGATACGCAGTATTTT,CASSSYRASTTDTQYF
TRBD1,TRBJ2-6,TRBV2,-,TGTGCCAGCACGGTCAGCGGGACAGGGGTTGGTGGGGCCAACGTCCTGACTTTC,CASTVSGTGVGGANVLTF
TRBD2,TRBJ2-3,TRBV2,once,TGTGCCAGCAGCGTACTAGCGGGGGCAGGAGATACGCAGTATTTT,CASSVLAGAGDTQYF
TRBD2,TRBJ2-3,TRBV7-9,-,TGTGCCAGCAGCTTCGAGGGACTAGGGACAGATACGCAGTATTTT,CASSFEGLGTDTQYF
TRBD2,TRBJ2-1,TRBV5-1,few,TGCGCCAGCAGCTTAACTAAAGCGGGGACTTACAATGAGCAGTTCTTC,CASSLTKAGTYNEQFF
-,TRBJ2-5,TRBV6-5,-,TGTGCCAGCAGTTACTCGGGCCCCTCGGGGGAGACCCAGTACTTC,CASSYSGPSGETQYF
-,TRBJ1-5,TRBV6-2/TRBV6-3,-,TGTGCCAGCAGTTCGGACGCAGTTGGGAGCAATCAGCCCCAGCATTTT,CASSSDAVGSNQPQHF
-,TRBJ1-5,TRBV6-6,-,TGTGCCAGCAAAATAGACCAGGGGTATCAGCCCCAGCATTTT,CASKIDQGYQPQHF
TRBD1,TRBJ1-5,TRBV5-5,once,TGTGCCAGCAGCTTACCAGGGGGAGGCAATCAGCCCCAGCATTTT,CASSLPGGGNQPQHF
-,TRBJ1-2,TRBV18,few,TGTGCCAGCTCACCACCGGGGGGCAGCTATGGCTACACCTTC,CASSPPGGSYGYTF
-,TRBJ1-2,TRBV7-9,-,TGTGCCAGCAGCTTAGAGGGCAGCCCTAACTATGGCTACACCTTC,CASSLEGSPNYGYTF
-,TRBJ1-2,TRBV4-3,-,TGCGCCAGCAGCCTGGGGGATGGCAGGGGTGGTGGCTACACCTTC,CASSLGDGRGGGYTF
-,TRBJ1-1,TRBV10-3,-,TGTGCCATCAGTGAACCTAGGGCAGGGAACACTGAAGCTTTCTTT,CAISEPRAGNTEAFF
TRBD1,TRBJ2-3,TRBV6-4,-,TGTGCCAGCAGTGTTGGGACAGGAGGGGCAGATACGCAGTATTTT,CASSVGTGGADTQYF
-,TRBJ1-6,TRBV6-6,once,TGTGCCAGCAGTTACGAGGGGTTTCATAATTCACCCCTCCACTTT,CASSYEGFHNSPLHF
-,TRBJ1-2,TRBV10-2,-,TGCGCCAGCAGTGGCGAGGATGGCTACACCTTC,CASSGEDGYTF
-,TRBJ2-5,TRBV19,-,TGTGCCAGTAGAAACAACGCATACCAAGAGACCCAGTACTTC,CASRNNAYQETQYF
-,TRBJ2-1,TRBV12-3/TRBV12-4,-,TGTGCCAGCAGGGGAAATGAGCAGTTCTTC,CASRGNEQFF
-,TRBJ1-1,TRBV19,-,TGTGCCAGTAGTATTGGGGTTGGAGGTGAAAGGGAGGACACTGAAGCTTTCTTT,CASSIGVGGEREDTEAFF
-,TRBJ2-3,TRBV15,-,TGTGCCACCAGCAGCACGCGGCTTGAAGATGGCGCCACAGATACGCAGTATTTT,CATSSTRLEDGATDTQYF
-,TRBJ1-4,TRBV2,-,TGTGCCAGCAGGGGGGGGCTGGGTGAAAAACTGTTTTTT,CASRGGLGEKLFF
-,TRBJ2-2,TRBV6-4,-,TGTGCCAGCAAGCCTCAGGGGTGGATGAACACCGGGGAGCTGTTTTTT,CASKPQGWMNTGELFF
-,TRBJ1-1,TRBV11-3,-,TGTGCCAGCAGCTCAGGCGAGCTGAACACTGAAGCTTTCTTT,CASSSGELNTEAFF
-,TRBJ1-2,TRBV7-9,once,TGTGCCAGCAGCTTAGTGGCCCTAGACTCATATGGCTACACCTTC,CASSLVALDSYGYTF
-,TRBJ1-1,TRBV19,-,TGTGCCAGTAGCCCCCGGGACCTCTTAGAGCGAGCTTTCTTT,CASSPRDLLERAFF
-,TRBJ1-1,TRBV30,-,TGTGCCTGGAGTACAGCCCTCATGAACACTGAAGCTTTCTTT,CAWSTALMNTEAFF
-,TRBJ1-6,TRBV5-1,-,TGCGCCAGCAGCTTATCAGGGAGCTCCTATAATTCACCCCTCCACTTT,CASSLSGSSYNSPLHF
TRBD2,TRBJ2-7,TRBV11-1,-,TGTGCCAGCAGCTCCGGTTTAGGGGAGGGCTACGAGCAGTACTTC,CASSSGLGEGYEQYF
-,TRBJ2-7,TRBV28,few,TGTGCCAGCAGTCCTCCCTCCACCGGGGCTCGGGAGCAGTACTTC,CASSPPSTGAREQYF